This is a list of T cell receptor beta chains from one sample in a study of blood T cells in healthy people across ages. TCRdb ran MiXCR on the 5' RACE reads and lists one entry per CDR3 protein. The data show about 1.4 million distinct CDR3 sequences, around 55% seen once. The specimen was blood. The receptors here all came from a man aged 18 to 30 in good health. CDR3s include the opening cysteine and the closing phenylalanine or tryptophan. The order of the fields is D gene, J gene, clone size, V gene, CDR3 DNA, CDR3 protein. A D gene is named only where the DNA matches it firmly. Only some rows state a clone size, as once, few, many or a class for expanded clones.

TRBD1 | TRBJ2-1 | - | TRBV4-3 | TGCGCCAGCAGCCCCTTCCTGGGGACAGGGACCTACGAGCAGTTCTTC | CASSPFLGTGTYEQFF
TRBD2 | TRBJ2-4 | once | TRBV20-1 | TGCAGTGCTATAGGCGGGGGGGCCAAAAACATTCAGTACTTC | CSAIGGGAKNIQYF
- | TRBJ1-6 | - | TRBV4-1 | TGCGCCAGCAGCCATGGGTGGGTGGATTCACCCCTCCACTTT | CASSHGWVDSPLHF
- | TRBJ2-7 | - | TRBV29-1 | TGCAGCGTTAGCCAGGGGCCTGCCTACGAGCAGTACTTC | CSVSQGPAYEQYF
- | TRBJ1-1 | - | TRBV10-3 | TGTGCCATCAGTGAATCCACAGGGTTCTCGGCTGAAGCTTTCTTT | CAISESTGFSAEAFF
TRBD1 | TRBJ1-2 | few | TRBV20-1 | TGCAGTGCCCGACAGGGAGTGCGGGGCTACACCTTC | CSARQGVRGYTF
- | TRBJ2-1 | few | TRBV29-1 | TGCAGCGTTGACCGGGGAGATGAGCAGTTCTTC | CSVDRGDEQFF
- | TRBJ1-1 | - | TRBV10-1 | TGCGCCAGCAGTGGAGTAAGTGGGGACACTGAAGCTTTCTTT | CASSGVSGDTEAFF
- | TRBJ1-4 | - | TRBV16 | TGTGCCAGCAGCCATTCGTGGCCCGCAACTAATGAAAAACTGTTTTTT | CASSHSWPATNEKLFF
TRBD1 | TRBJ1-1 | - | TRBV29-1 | TGCAGCGTCAGGGGGCTCGTGAACACTGAAGCTTTCTTT | CSVRGLVNTEAFF
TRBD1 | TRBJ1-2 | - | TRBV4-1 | TGCGCCAGCAGCCAAGTGGGTGACAGGGGAAGGGCGGGCTACACCTTC | CASSQVGDRGRAGYTF
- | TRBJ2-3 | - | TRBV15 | TGTGCCACCCAGGTTGGAAGCAGCACAGATACGCAGTATTTT | CATQVGSSTDTQYF
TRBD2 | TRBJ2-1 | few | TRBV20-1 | TGCAGTGCTAGCCTAGCGGGAGATGAGCAGTTCTTC | CSASLAGDEQFF
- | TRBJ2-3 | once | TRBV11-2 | TGTGCCAGCAGCGCAGAACTGGCAGATACGCAGTATTTT | CASSAELADTQYF
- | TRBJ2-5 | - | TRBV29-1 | TGCAGCGTCGCTGGACCGGGGCCATTCCAAGAGACCCAGTACTTC | CSVAGPGPFQETQYF
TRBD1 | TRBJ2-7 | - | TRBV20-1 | TGCAGTGCTAGACAACCCGGGACAGGGGGCGACGAGCAGTACTTC | CSARQPGTGGDEQYF
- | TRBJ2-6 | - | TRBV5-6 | TGTGCCAGCAGCTTCTTGGCCTCTGGGGCCAACGTCCTGGCTTTC | CASSFLASGANVLAF
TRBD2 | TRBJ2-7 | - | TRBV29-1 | TGCAGCGTTGCCGGGACTAGCGTCCCCTACAATGAGCAGTACTTC | CSVAGTSVPYNEQYF
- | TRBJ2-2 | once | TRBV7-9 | TGTGCCAGCAGCCTTGTACCGAACACCGGGGAGCTGTTTTTT | CASSLVPNTGELFF
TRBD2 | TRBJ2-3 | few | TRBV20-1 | TGCAGTGCTTTAGAAGGGCTAGCGGGAGGGCCTTACGGAGATACGCAGTATTTT | CSALEGLAGGPYGDTQYF
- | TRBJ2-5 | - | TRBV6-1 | TGTGCCAGCACCATTCCGGGGAGACAAGAGACCCAGTACTTC | CASTIPGRQETQYF
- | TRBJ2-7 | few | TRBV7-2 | TGTGCCAGCAGCCTAGCTTGGGAGAGTCACGAGCAGTACTTC | CASSLAWESHEQYF
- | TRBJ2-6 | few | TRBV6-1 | TGTGCCACCAGAACCACTCTGCGGGACAGAAGCTCTGGGGCCAACGTCCTGACTTTC | CATRTTLRDRSSGANVLTF
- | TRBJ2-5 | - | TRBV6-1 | TGTGCCAGCAGGATGGGGAGAGAGACCCAGTACTTC | CASRMGRETQYF
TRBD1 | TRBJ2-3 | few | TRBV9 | TGTGCCAGCAGCGTTTGGACAGGGGGAGGCACAGATACGCAGTATTTT | CASSVWTGGGTDTQYF
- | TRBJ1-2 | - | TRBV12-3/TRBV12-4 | TGTGCCAGCAGTTCAAAAGGACTACACACCTTC | CASSSKGLHTF
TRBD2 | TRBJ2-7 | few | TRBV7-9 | TGTGCCAGCAGCCTCCTAGCGGGGGTCGAGCAGTACTTC | CASSLLAGVEQYF
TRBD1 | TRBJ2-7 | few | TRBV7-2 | TGTGCCAGCAGCTTAGCGGCGGGACAGGTTTACGAGCAGTACTTC | CASSLAAGQVYEQYF
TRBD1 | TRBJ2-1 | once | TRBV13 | TGTGCCAGCAGCGACCGTGGACAGGGCTACAATGAGCAGTTCTTC | CASSDRGQGYNEQFF
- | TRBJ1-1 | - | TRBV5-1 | TGCGCCAGCAGCGTTTCAGGGTGCACTGAAGCTTTCTTT | CASSVSGCTEAFF
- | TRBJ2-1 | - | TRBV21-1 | TGTGCCAGCTGGGACAGGGTTGACAATGAGCAGTTCTTC | CASWDRVDNEQFF
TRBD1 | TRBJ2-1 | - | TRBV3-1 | TGTGCCAGCAGCGCGGCCAGGGGGATTGGCAATGAGCAGTTCTTC | CASSAARGIGNEQFF
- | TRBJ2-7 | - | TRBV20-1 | TGCAGTGCTAGTGGGCCGGGCTACGAGCAGTACTTC | CSASGPGYEQYF
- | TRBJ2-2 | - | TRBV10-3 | TGTGCCATCAGCATATCCGACCGTCCTTCCGGGGAGCTGTTTTTT | CAISISDRPSGELFF
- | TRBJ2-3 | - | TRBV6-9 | TGTGCCAGCAGTTACCAATCGGGAGTGCCAGATACGCAGTATTTT | CASSYQSGVPDTQYF
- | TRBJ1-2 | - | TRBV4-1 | TGCGCCAGCAGCCAAGTCGGGACTCTACACGCTGGCTACACCTTC | CASSQVGTLHAGYTF
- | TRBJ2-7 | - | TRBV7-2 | TGTGCCAGCAGCTTAGTCCTCTATTACGAGCAGTACTTC | CASSLVLYYEQYF
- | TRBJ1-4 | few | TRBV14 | TGTGCCAGCAGCCAAGATAAATTTGGCGAAGAAAATGAAAAACTGTTTTTT | CASSQDKFGEENEKLFF
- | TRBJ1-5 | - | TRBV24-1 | TGTGCCACCAGTGTGTGGCAGCCCCAGCATTTT | CATSVWQPQHF
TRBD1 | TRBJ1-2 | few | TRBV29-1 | TGCAGCGTTGTTGGACAGGGCGCCTACACCTTC | CSVVGQGAYTF
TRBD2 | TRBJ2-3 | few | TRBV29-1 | TGCAGCGTTGGGGCTAGCGGTCGTCGCACAGATACGCAGTATTTT | CSVGASGRRTDTQYF
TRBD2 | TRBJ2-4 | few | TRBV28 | TGTGCCAGCAGTTTAGGCGGGGGGATAGCCAAAAACATTCAGTACTTC | CASSLGGGIAKNIQYF
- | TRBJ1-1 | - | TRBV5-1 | TGCGCCAGCAGCCCTGGTCGACAAAACATGAACACTGAAGCTTTCTTT | CASSPGRQNMNTEAFF
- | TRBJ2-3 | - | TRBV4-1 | TGCGGCAGCGGCCGAGAACGAGGATATGGCACAGATACGCAGTATTTT | CGSGRERGYGTDTQYF
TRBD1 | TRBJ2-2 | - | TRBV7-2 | TGTGCCAGCAGCAAGGACAGGGGGCGAGGCGGGGAGCTGTTTTTT | CASSKDRGRGGELFF
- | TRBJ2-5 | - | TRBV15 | TGTGCCACCAGCCGGAAACAGCGGGCCGTCCCGGAGACCCAGTACTTC | CATSRKQRAVPETQYF
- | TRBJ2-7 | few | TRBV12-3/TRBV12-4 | TGTGCCAGCAGTTTTCGCCGCTACGAGCAGTACTTC | CASSFRRYEQYF
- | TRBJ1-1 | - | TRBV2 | TGTGCCAGCATCGGTAACTCGGCACTCACTATCGCTGAAGCTTTCTTT | CASIGNSALTIAEAFF
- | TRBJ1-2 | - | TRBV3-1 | TGTGCCAGCAGCCAGACCTACGGGGACTATGGCTACACCTTC | CASSQTYGDYGYTF
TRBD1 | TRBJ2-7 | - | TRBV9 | TGTGCCAGCAGCGCTCCGGGACAGGGCAACTACAATGAGCAGTACTTC | CASSAPGQGNYNEQYF
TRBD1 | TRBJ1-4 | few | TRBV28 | TGTGCCAGCAGTCAGACCCGGGACAGGGGGCTGAAAAAACTGTTTTTT | CASSQTRDRGLKKLFF
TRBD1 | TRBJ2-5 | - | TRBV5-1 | TGCGCCAGCAGCTTCAGGGGGCGCCCCAATGAGCAGTACTTC | CASSFRGRPNEQYF
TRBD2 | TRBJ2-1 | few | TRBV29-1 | TGCAGCGTTCGGCGGGGGGCCTACAATGAGCAGTTCTTC | CSVRRGAYNEQFF
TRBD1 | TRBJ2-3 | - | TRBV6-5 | TGTGCCAGCAGCCAGGACAGGATCACGCAGTATTTT | CASSQDRITQYF
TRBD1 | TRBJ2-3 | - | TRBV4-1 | TGCGCCAGCAGCGGCCGGGACAGGAGGGATACGCAGTATTTT | CASSGRDRRDTQYF